The entry that follows covers one T cell receptor beta chain sequence. Germline V gene lookup returns CDR1 SGHDN and CDR2 FVKESK. V lost 5 bases and J lost 4; bases outside the gene matches: 3. The CDR3 runs to 15 residues. The entry originates in a study of blood T cell repertoires in COVID-19. Whole-study context: PBMCs, B-cell-depleted T cells, or T cells provided the cDNA or gDNA that made up the material.

In the authors' workflow: The assay estimated nucleated cells by amplifying reference gene primers. Clones were read by immunoSEQ multiplex PCR, and TCRdb kept only the in-frame ones, dropping some. The V and J calls and clone size were taken over from that table, and D and trimming were inferred from the DNA. This repertoire shows some 450,000 clones, approximately 89% found once; its top ten account for roughly 12%. During active infection, Seattle patients enrolled and were then monitored through disease. The rearrangement links TRBV14 to TRBJ2-1; 12 nucleotides align to TRBD2. This clonotype was sampled from a woman aged 45-65 years with COVID-19, enrolled during active disease. The sequenced sample was peripheral blood. CDR3 in amino acids: CASSETSGGYNEQFF. The CDR3 DNA reads as TGTGCCAGCAGCGAGACTAGCGGGGGATACAATGAGCAGTTCTTC.